The sequence of this TCR beta chain was determined in a study of T cell changes during pregnancy in multiple sclerosis. Sequencing used immunoSEQ multiplex PCR; TCRdb keeps in-frame clones, though not all of them. The sample includes around 56,000 clones, less than 95% seen only once; the top ten take 2.2%. The ends were cut back, 8 bases at V and 5 bases at J, with 19 bases in the middle. The CDR3 is made up of 14 amino acids. The V gene's germline CDR1 is LNHNV and CDR2 YYDKDF (reference sequence). This chain links TRBV15 with TRBJ2-7, with D possibly TRBD2 on 6 matching bases. The receptor comes from a female donor in good health, enrolled as a control in a pregnancy study. Sequencing used peripheral blood, obtained in the first trimester of pregnancy. CDR3: CATSGGPSINEQYF. In DNA form, the CDR3 reads TGTGCCACCTCCGGAGGGCCCTCGATAAACGAGCAGTACTTC.